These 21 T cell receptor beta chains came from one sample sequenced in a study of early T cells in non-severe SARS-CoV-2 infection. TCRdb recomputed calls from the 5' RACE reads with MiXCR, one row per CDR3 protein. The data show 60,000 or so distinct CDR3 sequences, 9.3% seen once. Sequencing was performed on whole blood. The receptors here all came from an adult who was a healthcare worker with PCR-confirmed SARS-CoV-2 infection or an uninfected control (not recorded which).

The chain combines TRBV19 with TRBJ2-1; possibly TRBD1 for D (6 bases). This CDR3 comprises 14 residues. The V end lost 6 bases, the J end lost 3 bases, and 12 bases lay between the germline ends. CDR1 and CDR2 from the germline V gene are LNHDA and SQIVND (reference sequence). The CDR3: CASRSGVGYNEQFF. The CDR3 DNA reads TGTGCCAGTAGGTCAGGGGTTGGCTACAATGAGCAGTTCTTC.

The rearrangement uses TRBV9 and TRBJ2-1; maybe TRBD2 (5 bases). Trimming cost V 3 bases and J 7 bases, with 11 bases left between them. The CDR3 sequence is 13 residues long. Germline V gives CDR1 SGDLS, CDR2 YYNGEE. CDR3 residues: CASSGRPGNEQFF. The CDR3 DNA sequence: TGTGCCAGCAGCGGGCGGCCGGGGAATGAGCAGTTCTTC.

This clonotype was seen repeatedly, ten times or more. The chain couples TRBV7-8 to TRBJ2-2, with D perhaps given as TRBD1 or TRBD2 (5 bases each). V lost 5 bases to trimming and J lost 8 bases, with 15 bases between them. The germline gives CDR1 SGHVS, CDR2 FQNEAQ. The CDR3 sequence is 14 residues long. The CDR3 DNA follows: TGTGCCAGCAGCCCAAGGGACCGGGCAGGGGAGCTGTTTTTT. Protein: CASSPRDRAGELFF.

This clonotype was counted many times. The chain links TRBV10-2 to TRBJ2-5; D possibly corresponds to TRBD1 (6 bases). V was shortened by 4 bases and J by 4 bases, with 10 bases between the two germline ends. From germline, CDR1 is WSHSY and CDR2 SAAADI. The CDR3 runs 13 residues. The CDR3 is CASSGSRGETQYF. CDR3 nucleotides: TGCGCCAGCAGTGGGAGCAGGGGAGAGACCCAGTACTTC.

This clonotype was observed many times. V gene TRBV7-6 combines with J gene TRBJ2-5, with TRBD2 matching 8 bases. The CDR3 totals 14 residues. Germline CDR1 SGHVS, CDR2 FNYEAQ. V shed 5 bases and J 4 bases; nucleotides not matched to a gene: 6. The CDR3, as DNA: TGTGCCAGCAGCCTGACTAGCGCGGGAGAGACCCAGTACTTC. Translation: CASSLTSAGETQYF. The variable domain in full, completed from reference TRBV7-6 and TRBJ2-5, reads GAGVSQSPRYKVTKRGQDVALRCDPISGHVSLYWYRQALGQGPEFLTYFNYEAQQDKSGLPNDRFSAERPEGSISTLTIQRTEQRDSAMYRCASSLTSAGETQYFGPGTRLLVL.

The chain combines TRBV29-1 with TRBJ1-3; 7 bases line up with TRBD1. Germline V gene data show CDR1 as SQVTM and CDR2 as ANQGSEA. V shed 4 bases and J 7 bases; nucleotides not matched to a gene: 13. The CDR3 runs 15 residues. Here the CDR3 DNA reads TGCAGCGTTGTAAGTCACGGGACAGCCGGGAACACCATATATTTT. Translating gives CSVVSHGTAGNTIYF.

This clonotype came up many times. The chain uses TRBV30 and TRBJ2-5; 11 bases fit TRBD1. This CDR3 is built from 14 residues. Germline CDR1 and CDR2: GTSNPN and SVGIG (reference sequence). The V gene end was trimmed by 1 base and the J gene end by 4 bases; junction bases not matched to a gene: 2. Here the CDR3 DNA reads TGTGCCTGGAGTGCGGGACAGGGGGGAGAGACCCAGTACTTC. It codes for CAWSAGQGGETQYF.

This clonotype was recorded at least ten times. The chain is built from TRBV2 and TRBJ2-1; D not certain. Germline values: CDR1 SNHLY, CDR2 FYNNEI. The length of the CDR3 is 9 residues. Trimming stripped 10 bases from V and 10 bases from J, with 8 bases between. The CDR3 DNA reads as TGTGCCACCTCCCTGGAGCAGTTCTTC. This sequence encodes CATSLEQFF.

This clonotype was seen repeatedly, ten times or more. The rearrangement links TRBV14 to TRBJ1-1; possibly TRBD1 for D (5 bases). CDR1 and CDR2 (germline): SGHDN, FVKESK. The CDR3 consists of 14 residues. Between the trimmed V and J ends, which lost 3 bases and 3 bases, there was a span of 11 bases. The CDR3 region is CASSQGDWYTEAFF. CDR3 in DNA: TGTGCCAGCAGCCAGGGGGACTGGTACACTGAAGCTTTCTTT.

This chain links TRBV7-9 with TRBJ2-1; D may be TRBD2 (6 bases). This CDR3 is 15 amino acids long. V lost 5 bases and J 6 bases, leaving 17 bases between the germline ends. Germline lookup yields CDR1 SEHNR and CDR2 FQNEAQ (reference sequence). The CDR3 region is CASSITGGVRNEQFF. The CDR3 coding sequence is TGTGCCAGCAGCATCACTGGAGGGGTACGCAATGAGCAGTTCTTC.

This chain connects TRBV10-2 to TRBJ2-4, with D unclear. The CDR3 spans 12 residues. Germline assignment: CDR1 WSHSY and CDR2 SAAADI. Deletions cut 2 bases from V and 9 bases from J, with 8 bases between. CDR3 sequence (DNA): TGCGCCAGCAGTGAGGGAGAAATCATTCAGTACTTC. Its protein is CASSEGEIIQYF.

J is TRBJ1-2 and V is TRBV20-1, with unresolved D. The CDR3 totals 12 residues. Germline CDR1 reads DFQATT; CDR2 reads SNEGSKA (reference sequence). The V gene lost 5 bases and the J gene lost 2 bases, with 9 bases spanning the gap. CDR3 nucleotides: TGCAGTGCTGGGCGGCAGAACTATGGCTACACCTTC. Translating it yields CSAGRQNYGYTF.

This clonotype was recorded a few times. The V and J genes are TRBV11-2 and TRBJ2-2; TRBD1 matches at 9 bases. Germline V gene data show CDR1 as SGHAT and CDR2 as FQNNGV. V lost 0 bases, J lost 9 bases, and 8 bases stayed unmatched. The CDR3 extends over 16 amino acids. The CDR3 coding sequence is TGTGCCAGCAGCTTAGATGGGGGACAGGGATGGCGGGAGCTGTTTTTT. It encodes CASSLDGGQGWRELFF.

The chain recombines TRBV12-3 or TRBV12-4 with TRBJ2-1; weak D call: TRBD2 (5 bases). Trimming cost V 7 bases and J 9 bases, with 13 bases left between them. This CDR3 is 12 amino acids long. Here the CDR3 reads CASTTGVGEQFF. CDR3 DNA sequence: TGTGCCAGCACCACCGGGGTAGGTGAGCAGTTCTTC.

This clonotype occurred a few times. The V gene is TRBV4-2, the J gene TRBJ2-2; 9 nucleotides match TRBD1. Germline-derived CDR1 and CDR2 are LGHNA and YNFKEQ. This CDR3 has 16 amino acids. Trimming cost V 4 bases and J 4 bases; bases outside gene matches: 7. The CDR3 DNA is TGTGCCAGCAGCCCAAAGGGGACAGGGTCCACCGGGGAGCTGTTTTTT. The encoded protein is CASSPKGTGSTGELFF.

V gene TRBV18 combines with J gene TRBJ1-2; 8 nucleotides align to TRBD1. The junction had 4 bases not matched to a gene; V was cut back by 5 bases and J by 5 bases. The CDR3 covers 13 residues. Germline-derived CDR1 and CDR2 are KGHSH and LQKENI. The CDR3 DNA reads TGTGCCAGCTCAGAGGGACAGGATTATGGCTACACCTTC. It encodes CASSEGQDYGYTF.

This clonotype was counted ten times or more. The CDR3 spells CASGTVYSNQPQHF. The CDR3 DNA reads as TGTGCCAGCGGGACAGTCTATAGCAATCAGCCCCAGCATTTT. The gene calls are TRBV27 and TRBJ1-5, with 7 bases lining up with TRBD1. This CDR3 spans 14 amino acids. Per the germline V gene, CDR1 is MNHEY and CDR2 is SMNVEV (reference sequence). V lost 8 bases and J lost 0; bases outside the gene matches: 4.

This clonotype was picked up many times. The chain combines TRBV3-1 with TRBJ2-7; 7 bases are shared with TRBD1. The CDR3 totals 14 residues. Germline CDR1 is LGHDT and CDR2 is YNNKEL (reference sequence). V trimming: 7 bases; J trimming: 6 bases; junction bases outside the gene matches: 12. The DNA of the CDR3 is TGTGCCAGCACCTCGAACAGGGGCTCTTCCGAGCAGTACTTC. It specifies CASTSNRGSSEQYF.

CDR3 in amino acids: CASSWVTNYGYTF. The CDR3 DNA reads as TGTGCCAGCAGTTGGGTAACGAACTATGGCTACACCTTC. The chain couples TRBV12-3 or TRBV12-4 to TRBJ1-2; no definite D call. CDR3 length equals 13 residues. V was pared by 4 bases and J by 2 bases, with 8 bases between.

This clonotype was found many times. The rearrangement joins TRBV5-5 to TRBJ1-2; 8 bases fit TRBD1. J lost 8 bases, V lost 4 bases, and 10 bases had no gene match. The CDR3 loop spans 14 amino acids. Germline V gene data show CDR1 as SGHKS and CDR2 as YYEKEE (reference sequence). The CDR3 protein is CASSPARTGRGYTF. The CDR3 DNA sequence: TGTGCCAGCAGCCCGGCAAGGACAGGGAGAGGCTACACCTTC.

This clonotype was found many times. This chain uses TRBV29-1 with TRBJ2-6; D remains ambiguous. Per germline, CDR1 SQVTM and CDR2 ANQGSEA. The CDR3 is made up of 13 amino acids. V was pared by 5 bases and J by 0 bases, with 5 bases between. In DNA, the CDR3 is TGCAGCGTTCGGCCCTCTGGGGCCAACGTCCTGACTTTC. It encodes CSVRPSGANVLTF. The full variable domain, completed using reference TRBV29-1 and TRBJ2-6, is SAVISQKPSRDICQRGTSLTIQCQVDSQVTMMFWYRQQPGQSLTLIATANQGSEATYESGFVIDKFPISRPNLTFSTLTVSNMSPEDSSIYLCSVRPSGANVLTFGAGSRLTVL.